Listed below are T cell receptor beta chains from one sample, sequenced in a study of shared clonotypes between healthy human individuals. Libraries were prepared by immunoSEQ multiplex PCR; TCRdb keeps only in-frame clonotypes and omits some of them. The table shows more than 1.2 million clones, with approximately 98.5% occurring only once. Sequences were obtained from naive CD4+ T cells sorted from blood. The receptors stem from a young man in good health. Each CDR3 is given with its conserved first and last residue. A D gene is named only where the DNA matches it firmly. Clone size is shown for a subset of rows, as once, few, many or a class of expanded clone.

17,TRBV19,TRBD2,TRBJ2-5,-,CASTLIFSGSGSETQYF,TGTGCCAGTACCCTTATATTTAGCGGGAGTGGCAGCGAGACCCAGTACTTC
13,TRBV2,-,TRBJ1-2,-,CASSLGYNYGYTF,TGTGCCAGCAGTTTGGGATATAACTATGGCTACACCTTC
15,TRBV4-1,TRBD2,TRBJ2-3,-,CASSLVAGGRDTQYF,TGCGCCAGCAGCCTAGTAGCGGGAGGCAGAGATACGCAGTATTTT
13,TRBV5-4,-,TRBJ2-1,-,CASSPPEYNEQFF,TGTGCCAGCAGCCCCCCGGAATACAATGAGCAGTTCTTC
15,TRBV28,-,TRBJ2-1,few,CASSSFGLDNNEQFF,TGTGCCAGCAGTAGTTTCGGGCTAGACAACAATGAGCAGTTCTTC
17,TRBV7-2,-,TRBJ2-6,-,CASSLVLVGSGANVLTF,TGTGCCAGCAGCTTAGTCCTGGTGGGGTCTGGGGCCAACGTCCTGACTTTC
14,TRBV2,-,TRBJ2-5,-,CASSGTSHQETQYF,TGTGCCAGCAGTGGAACTAGTCACCAAGAGACCCAGTACTTC
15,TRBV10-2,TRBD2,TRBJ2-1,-,CASSQNPGLVYEQFF,TGCGCCAGCAGTCAAAACCCGGGACTAGTTTATGAGCAGTTCTTC
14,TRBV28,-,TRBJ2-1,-,CASSLLSSYNEQFF,TGTGCCAGCAGTTTACTTAGCTCCTACAATGAGCAGTTCTTC
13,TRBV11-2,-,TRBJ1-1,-,CASSLGRNTEAFF,TGTGCCAGCAGCTTAGGTCGGAACACTGAAGCTTTCTTT
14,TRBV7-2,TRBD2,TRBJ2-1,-,CASSLAGGQDEQFF,TGTGCCAGCAGCTTAGCGGGAGGGCAAGATGAGCAGTTCTTC
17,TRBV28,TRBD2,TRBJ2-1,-,CASSRRVSGRRDNEQFF,TGTGCCAGCAGTCGCCGCGTAAGCGGGAGAAGGGACAATGAGCAGTTCTTC
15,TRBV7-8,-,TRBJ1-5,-,CASSLVRQVHQPQHF,TGTGCCAGCAGCTTAGTTAGGCAGGTGCATCAGCCCCAGCATTTT
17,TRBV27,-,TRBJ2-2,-,CASSFLAEGEPTGELFF,TGTGCCAGCAGTTTCCTCGCCGAGGGGGAGCCCACCGGGGAGCTGTTTTTT
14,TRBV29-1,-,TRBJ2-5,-,CSVATSFREETQYF,TGCAGCGTTGCCACTAGCTTCAGAGAAGAGACCCAGTACTTC
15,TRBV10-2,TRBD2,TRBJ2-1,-,CASSVAGGPYNEQFF,TGCGCCAGCAGCGTAGCGGGAGGGCCTTACAATGAGCAGTTCTTC
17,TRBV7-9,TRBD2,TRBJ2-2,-,CASIRAGLAANTGELFF,TGTGCCAGCATCAGAGCGGGTCTAGCGGCGAACACCGGGGAGCTGTTTTTT
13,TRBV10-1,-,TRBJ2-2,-,CASSPLAFGELFF,TGCGCCAGCAGCCCTCTAGCGTTCGGGGAGCTGTTTTTT
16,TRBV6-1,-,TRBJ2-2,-,CASSALSSTGSGELFF,TGTGCCAGCAGTGCCCTCTCGTCTACAGGGTCCGGGGAGCTGTTTTTT
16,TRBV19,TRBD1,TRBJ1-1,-,CASSIARGLGYTEAFF,TGTGCCAGTAGTATCGCGAGGGGGCTAGGGTACACTGAAGCTTTCTTT
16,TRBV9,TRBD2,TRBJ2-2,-,CASSVRLAGVPGELFF,TGTGCCAGCAGCGTCAGACTAGCGGGAGTTCCCGGGGAGCTGTTTTTT
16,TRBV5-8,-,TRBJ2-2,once,CASSLTIGTNTGELFF,TGTGCCAGCAGCTTGACGATAGGGACGAACACCGGGGAGCTGTTTTTT
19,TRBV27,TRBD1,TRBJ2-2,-,CASSSKLGQKFDNTGELFF,TGTGCCAGCAGTTCCAAACTGGGACAGAAATTCGACAACACCGGGGAGCTGTTTTTT
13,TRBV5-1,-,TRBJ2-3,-,CASSLGGRNTQYF,TGCGCCAGCAGCTTGGGAGGCCGTAATACGCAGTATTTT
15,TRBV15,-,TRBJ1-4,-,CATSRDKLDPEKLFF,TGTGCCACCAGCAGAGACAAATTAGATCCGGAAAAACTGTTTTTT
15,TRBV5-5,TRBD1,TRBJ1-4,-,CASSPTTGVGEKLFF,TGTGCCAGCAGTCCAACTACAGGGGTGGGTGAAAAACTGTTTTTT
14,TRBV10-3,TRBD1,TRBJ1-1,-,CAIKQQGGDTEAFF,TGTGCCATTAAACAACAGGGGGGCGACACTGAAGCTTTCTTT
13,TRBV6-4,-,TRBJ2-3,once,CASSDSPQDTQYF,TGTGCCAGCAGTGACTCCCCCCAAGATACGCAGTATTTT
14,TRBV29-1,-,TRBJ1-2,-,CSASADGAGYGYTF,TGCAGCGCCAGCGCCGACGGGGCTGGCTATGGCTACACCTTC
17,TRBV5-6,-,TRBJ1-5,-,CASSRDGTLGSNQPQHF,TGTGCCAGCAGCCGGGACGGAACCTTGGGGAGCAATCAGCCCCAGCATTTT